One and the same sample provided the 8 T cell receptor beta chains below, sequenced in a study of early T cells in non-severe SARS-CoV-2 infection. TCRdb re-analysed the 5' RACE reads in MiXCR, keeping a single row per CDR3 protein. This table has about 76,000 distinct CDR3 sequences, approximately 12% appearing once. Sequencing was performed on whole blood. The receptors were gathered from an adult who was a healthcare worker with PCR-confirmed SARS-CoV-2 infection or an uninfected control (not recorded which).

The CDR3 DNA is TGTGCCAGTAGTATGCCCCCGGGCAGTGCGAACACTGAAGCTTTCTTT. Translation gives CASSMPPGSANTEAFF. V usage is TRBV19 and J usage is TRBJ1-1; D is ambiguous. V gave up 3 bases and J gave up 1 base, with 15 bases separating them. The CDR3 length is 16 residues. Germline CDR1 and CDR2: LNHDA and SQIVND (reference sequence). Using reference TRBV19 and TRBJ1-1 for the parts outside the CDR3, the full variable domain is DGGITQSPKYLFRKEGQNVTLSCEQNLNHDAMYWYRQDPGQGLRLIYYSQIVNDFQKGDIAEGYSVSREKKESFPLTVTSAQKNPTAFYLCASSMPPGSANTEAFFGQGTRLTVV.

This clonotype has only a few counts. This rearrangement joins TRBV24-1 to TRBJ2-7, with D tentatively TRBD2 (6 bases). Germline CDR1 is KGHDR and CDR2 is SFDVKD. V was shortened by 2 bases and J by 2 bases, with 12 bases between the two germline ends. This CDR3 is 15 amino acids long. CDR3 region: CATSDSGSRAYEQYF. The CDR3 region has the DNA TGTGCCACCAGTGATTCCGGGAGTCGGGCCTACGAGCAGTACTTC.

J is TRBJ1-1 and V is TRBV12-3 or TRBV12-4; 9 bases line up with TRBD1. The CDR3 loop spans 13 amino acids. Trimming took 6 bases from V and 6 from J; bases not matched to a gene: 5. The CDR3 here is CASRGQGSPEAFF. The CDR3 nucleotides are TGTGCCAGCAGGGGACAGGGCTCCCCTGAAGCTTTCTTT.

This clonotype was recorded many times. This chain uses TRBV7-3 with TRBJ2-1; 8 bases align to TRBD2. Trimming at V came to 4 bases and at J to 6 bases, leaving 8 bases not matched to a gene. Germline V gene data show CDR1 as SGHTA and CDR2 as FQGTGA. The CDR3 loop spans 15 amino acids. Here the CDR3 DNA reads TGTGCCAGCAGCTCAGTACCCCTAGCGGGCAATGAGCAGTTCTTC. This encodes CASSSVPLAGNEQFF.

This clonotype was seen a few times. The chain employs TRBV11-2 and TRBJ1-1, with D possibly matching TRBD1 (6 bases). Trimming removed 6 bases at V and 7 bases at J, with 12 bases between. Germline-derived CDR1 and CDR2 are SGHAT and FQNNGV. The CDR3 consists of 12 residues. Here the CDR3 DNA reads TGTGCCAGCAGTACTACAGGGATTGAAGCTTTCTTT. This codes for CASSTTGIEAFF.

This clonotype came up many times. The chain has TRBV20-1 and TRBJ2-1; TRBD2 matches 7 bases. Germline-derived CDR1 and CDR2 are DFQATT and SNEGSKA (reference sequence). This CDR3 has 15 residues. The trim removed 0 bases at V and 4 bases at J, leaving 6 bases unmatched. As DNA, the CDR3 is TGCAGTGCTAGAGATCTAGCGGTTTCGTACAATGAGCAGTTCTTC. This sequence encodes CSARDLAVSYNEQFF.

This clonotype appeared a few times. The V call is TRBV7-7, the J call TRBJ2-1; no firm D call. Germline lookup yields CDR1 SSHAT and CDR2 FNYEAQ (reference sequence). V was clipped by 2 bases and J by 9 bases, with 11 bases between them. This CDR3 region has 13 residues. CDR3 amino acids: CASSLTTGSEQFF. The CDR3 region has the DNA TGTGCCAGCAGCTTAACTACGGGTTCTGAGCAGTTCTTC. Together with reference TRBV7-7 and TRBJ2-1, the CDR3 gives the full variable domain: GAGVSQSPRYKVTKRGQDVTLRCDPISSHATLYWYQQALGQGPEFLTYFNYEAQPDKSGLPSDRFSAERPEGSISTLTIQRTEQRDSAMYRCASSLTTGSEQFFGPGTRLTVL.

This clonotype was observed at least ten times. V and J are TRBV28 and TRBJ2-7; D might be TRBD1 or TRBD2, each matching 5 bases. Germline assignment: CDR1 MDHEN and CDR2 SYDVKM. The V gene lost 7 bases and the J gene lost 3 bases, with 16 bases spanning the gap. This CDR3 region has 14 residues. The CDR3: CASIRGDRRYEQYF. For the CDR3, the DNA is TGTGCCAGCATCCGAGGGGACCGCCGCTACGAGCAGTACTTC.